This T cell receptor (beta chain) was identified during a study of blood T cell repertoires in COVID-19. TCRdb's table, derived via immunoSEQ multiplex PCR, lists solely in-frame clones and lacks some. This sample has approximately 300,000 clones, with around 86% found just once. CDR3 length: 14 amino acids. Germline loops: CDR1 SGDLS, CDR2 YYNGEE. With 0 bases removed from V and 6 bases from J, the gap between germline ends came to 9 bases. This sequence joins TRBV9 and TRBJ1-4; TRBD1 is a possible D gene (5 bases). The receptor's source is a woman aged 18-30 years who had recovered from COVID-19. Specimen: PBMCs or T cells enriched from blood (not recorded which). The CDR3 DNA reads TGTGCCAGCAGCGTAGGTGGGGCCGATGAAAAACTGTTTTTT. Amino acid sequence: CASSVGGADEKLFF.